This T cell receptor beta chain was sequenced during a study of cytomegalovirus exposure and HLA in healthy donors (dated by TCRdb to 2016 to 2017). For the study in its entirety: An earlier analysis of roughly 500 of the donors reported 250 to 300 Gb of sequence data and roughly 100 million unique TCR beta sequences from 190 million or so T cells. Approximately 300 gigabases of sequencing data and roughly 81 million unique TCR sequences made up an early release that covered under 750 HLA-typed donors. The genetic ancestry cluster associated with self-reported Caucasian donors included about 84% of the approximately 410 genotyped donors. The study was designed to test whether signatures of past pathogen exposure could be identified by cataloging public T cell receptors. The study profiled the T cell repertoires of fewer than 850 subjects by immunosequencing and related them to cytomegalovirus serostatus. Besides the first cohort of 500 to 700 subjects, a separate validation cohort made up of 120 different subjects was used. High-throughput TCR immunosequencing, statistical association of individual TCRs with disease status, and machine learning were combined to predict cytomegalovirus infection status. A later analysis re-examined previously published TCR beta repertoires from more than 550 donors and added high-resolution HLA genotyping to investigate patterns of TCR occurrence. The later analysis used no new phenotypic data to find candidate immune exposures, relying instead on TCR beta sequences and their occurrence across donors. To decide whether each TCR beta V gene segment behaved as functional or pseudogenic, an earlier analysis of some 580 of the donors relied on high-throughput TCR beta sequencing. Alongside the repertoire data, information on donor age, sex, ethnicity and CMV serostatus was compiled. A later genetic analysis used genome-wide SNP genotypes for about three fifths of the roughly 700 donors, treating that subset as a discovery cohort. Every discovery cohort repertoire had been produced on one sequencing platform. Class I and class II HLA loci were covered by the typing at four-digit resolution. Typing coverage differed by locus: A, B, C, DRB1 and DQB1 were typed in roughly 629-640 donors, DQA1 in about 500, DPA1 in around 610, and DPB1 in just under 490. A handful of DR-DQ haplotypes were handled as single units for association and clustering because linkage in the cohort was strong. Among a few hundred genotyped donors of the cohort, an average of approximately 250,000 unique TCR beta nucleotide sequences were sequenced per donor, 15% to 20% of them non-productive. Findings and caveats that apply to the study as a whole: Immune exposure information for the cohort was limited to CMV serostatus. Specific HLA alleles were associated with 18,000 or so TCR beta sequences at a false discovery rate of 0.05 in a later analysis. In both the original and validation cohorts, the classifier was reported to diagnose cytomegalovirus status with high specificity and sensitivity. The study gave a list of more than 150 TCR beta chains associated with cytomegalovirus. The presence/absence analyses assumed that sequencing depth was roughly uniform across donors, and that assumption may not be true. A cluster of highly shared sequence variants was judged likely to be a technical artifact of the sequencing pipeline. In a later genetic analysis, fewer N-insertions in productive TCRs were reported among donors in an Asian-associated ancestry cluster than the roughly 700-donor mean. Across donors, most TCR sequences were observed very rarely, whereas some public TCRs were present in many individuals. A later analysis found that HLA-associated TCR beta chains were more clonally expanded and had lower generation probabilities than equally common non-associated chains. Some 16 rarely observed V segments, including chromosome 9 orphons, were excluded from the earlier analysis of some 590 of the donors because counts were too low. Because some donors lacked HLA typing at each locus, the association tests relied only on the typed subset. Broadly in line with IMGT annotations, most TCR beta V segments showed up in productive rearrangements about 87% or about 30% of the time in an earlier analysis of approximately 640 of the donors. In a later genetic analysis, a missense DCLRE1C variant was associated with V-gene and J-gene trimming of TCR beta chains, and the association was replicated in an independent cohort. A few of the identified cytomegalovirus-associated TCR beta chains were confirmed in vitro to be specific for cytomegalovirus antigens. The cohort was sequenced for TCR beta chains only, and without alpha or paired-chain data the features that could be detected were limited. Several of the top co-occurrence clusters appeared to be linked to parvovirus B19, influenza, CMV and Epstein-Barr virus, according to a later analysis. According to a later analysis, TCR association rates differed among HLA loci, with DRB1 alleles showing the most associated TCRs and HLA-C alleles showing the fewest. A further reported finding was that TCR beta sequences accurately predicted the HLA-A and HLA-B alleles for most subjects in the first cohort. The 87-base-pair reads could not distinguish some IMGT-functional V segments, including TRBV6-2 and TRBV6-3, so those segments were excluded. In a later analysis, most CMV-associated TCR beta chains were found to appear HLA-restricted, with HLA associations seemingly driven largely by CMV exposure. According to the authors, the approach could potentially be generalized to other disease states and immunological phenotypes. Correlated functional status among segregating V segments might be attributable to linkage disequilibrium, but an unknown experimental factor could not be ruled out. Assigning TCR associations to individual alleles was difficult when HLA alleles, especially DR and DQ, strongly co-occurred.

With respect to this clone: Its antigen remains undetermined. The record has no base qualities; no much larger clone is one base away.

The library was produced with the immunoSEQ multiplex PCR assay. A mixture of 60 forward primers for TCR Vbeta segments and 13 reverse primers for TCR Jbeta segments was used in the multiplex PCR. The CDR3 region of rearranged TCR beta genes was amplified from genomic DNA by a multiplex PCR assay. On the Illumina HiSeq System, the amplified TCR beta libraries were sequenced as 87-base-pair reads. In the original analysis: A later analysis tallied approximately 87 million unique TCR beta chains across the 666 repertoires, and approximately 12 million of those chains were shared by two or more donors. To remove PCR and sequencing errors, raw reads were error-corrected and collapsed into unique sequences using a nearest-neighbor algorithm that merged closely related sequences. V, D and J gene segments were assigned by aligning CDR3 sequences to IMGT reference sequences. For a sequence to be retained, a match of at least six nucleotides to both a V gene segment and a J gene segment was required. A rearrangement counted as productive if the CDR3 had no stop codons and remained in frame with V and J, and every other rearrangement counted as non-productive. CDR3 was defined according to IMGT convention as the region running from the second conserved V-encoded cysteine to the conserved J-encoded phenylalanine. Sequences without an unambiguous match to a single V gene segment were excluded from the earlier analysis of 450 to 650 of the donors. An earlier analysis of a few hundred of the donors called V segments functional above 56.7% productive rearrangements and segregating when the between-donor standard deviation exceeded 5%. A statistical classification framework was built for diagnosing cytomegalovirus status from the catalog of TCR beta chain sequences. In a later analysis, TCR nucleotide sequences were compared against IMGT/GENE-DB human TR gene sequences so that V and J genes could be assigned. The TCRdist pipeline was used in a later analysis to assign CDR3 sequences and most-parsimonious VDJ recombination scenarios. In a later analysis, every TCR beta chain was defined by the combination of its CDR3 amino acid sequence and its V-gene family, and reads without a unique V-gene family were dropped. A later analysis removed 592 highly shared, low-generation-probability nucleotide sequences to deal with suspected cross-contamination and a sequencing artifact. For each public chain, a later analysis derived a clonal expansion index from normalized ranks of inferred template counts within each repertoire. In a later analysis, generation probabilities were computed using a VDJ recombination model fitted to out-of-frame rearrangements, and the results were checked against IGoR. Hypergeometric tests were used in a later analysis to score TCR-TCR, TCR-HLA and TCR-CMV co-occurrence, with a repertoire-size bias correction applied to the TCR pairs. A later analysis estimated false discovery rates by permuting HLA or CMV assignments 20 times. A later analysis grouped co-occurring TCRs with DBSCAN, adding TCRdist sequence similarity when clustering within HLA-allele-positive subsets. Repertoires with fewer than 30,000 or more than 120,000 public chains were left out of co-occurrence clustering, as were five repertoires with anomalous nucleotide sharing. TCRdb limited this immuneACCESS table to in-frame rearrangements with V and J called. A share of clones is missing; checked studies link under half to unresolved V genes, and the rest is unexplained. D and trimming come from the DNA, and the V and J calls and clone size come from that table. The sample table shows some 200,000 clones, and around 75% are seen once. Of the sample, approximately 6.3% is held by the ten largest clones.

V trim: 6 bases; J trim: 7 bases; unmatched bases: 12. The cysteine opens and the phenylalanine closes a CDR3 of 15 amino acids. Of all the DNA, just the CDR3 is kept, 45 bases in frame from base 1. As encoded in the germline V gene, CDR1 is MDHEN while CDR2 is SYDVKM. In total, roughly 670 healthy bone marrow donors made up the cohort. At the time of sampling, every cohort member was nominally healthy, though immune exposures that went unrecorded were likely present. The donor was CMV seropositive and belonged to the group of 250 to 300 seropositive cohort members. A peripheral blood sample was collected from each donor, and TCR beta sequencing was performed on peripheral blood mononuclear cells. Genomic DNA was extracted from the blood cell samples with the Qiagen DNeasy Blood Extraction Kit.

Material for sequencing was PBMCs. The sequence is built from TRBV28 and TRBJ1-1; 9 bases in the middle match TRBD1. This sequence originates from a man aged 35-49 years in good health and CMV-seropositive. The nucleotide sequence is given as TGTGCCAGCAGCCCGGGGGGCACAGGGGGCCTTGAAGCTTTCTTT. Its coded protein is CASSPGGTGGLEAFF.